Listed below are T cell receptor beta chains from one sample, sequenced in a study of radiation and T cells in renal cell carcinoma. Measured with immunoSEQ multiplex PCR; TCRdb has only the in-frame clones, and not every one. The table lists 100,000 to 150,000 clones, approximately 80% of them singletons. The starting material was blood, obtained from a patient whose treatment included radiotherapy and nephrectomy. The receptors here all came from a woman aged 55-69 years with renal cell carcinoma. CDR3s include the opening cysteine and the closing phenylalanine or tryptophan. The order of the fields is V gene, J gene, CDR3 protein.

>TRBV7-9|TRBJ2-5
CASSLNEGYQETQYF
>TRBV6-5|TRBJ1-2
CASNDRAVDYGYTF
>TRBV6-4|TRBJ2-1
CASSARTRNEQFF
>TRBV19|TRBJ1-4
CASSYRVGEKLFF
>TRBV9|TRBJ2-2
CASSVRQGSPPDTGELFF
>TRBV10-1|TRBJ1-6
CASSFGNSPLHF
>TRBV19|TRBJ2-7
CASIGQGWPYEQYF
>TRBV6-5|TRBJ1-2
CASSEGNPFYGYTF
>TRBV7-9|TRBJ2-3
CASSLKGVGTDTQYF
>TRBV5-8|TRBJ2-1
CASSFRDYYYNEQFF
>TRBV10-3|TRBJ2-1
CAISDRQGRGNEQFF
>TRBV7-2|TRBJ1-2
CASSLVDPRVRGYGYTF
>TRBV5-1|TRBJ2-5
CASTQRGQGETQYF
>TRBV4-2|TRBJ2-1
CASSRDRGSYNEQFF
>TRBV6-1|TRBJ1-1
CASSEASLWPAGFF
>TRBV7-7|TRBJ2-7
CASSPRGTGVSYEQYF
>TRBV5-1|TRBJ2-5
CASSEGLAGGPWETQYF
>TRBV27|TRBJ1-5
CASSLYPVSNQPQHF
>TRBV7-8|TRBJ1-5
CASSLMTGVTNQPQHF
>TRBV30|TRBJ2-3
CAWRWTSGRLGKDTQYF
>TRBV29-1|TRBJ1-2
CSVEDLGTGIEYGYTF
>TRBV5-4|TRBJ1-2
CASSLVGRDGYGYTF
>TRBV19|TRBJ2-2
CASSMGGPRGAGELFF
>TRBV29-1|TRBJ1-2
CSVGFMTGNYGYTF
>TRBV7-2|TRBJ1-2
CASSLVAGPNYGYTF
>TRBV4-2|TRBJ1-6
CASSQTVRRDSPLHF
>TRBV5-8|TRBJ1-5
CASSPWTEYSNQPQHF
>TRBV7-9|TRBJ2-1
CASSVQGHNEQFF
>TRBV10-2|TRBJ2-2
CASNLAGASTGELFF
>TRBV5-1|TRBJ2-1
CASSLGRAGEQFF
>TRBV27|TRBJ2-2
CASSLWARGGTGELFF
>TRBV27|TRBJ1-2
CASSLLGDNYGYTF
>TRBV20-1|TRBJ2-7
CSASPWGEQYF
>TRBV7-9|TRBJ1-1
CASSLAPTATLNTEAFF
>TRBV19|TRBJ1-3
CASRQHSGNTIYF
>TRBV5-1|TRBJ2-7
CASSPGTGLHEQYF
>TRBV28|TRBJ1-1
CASSSPGQSNTEAFF
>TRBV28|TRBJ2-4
CASSSSIAKNIQYF
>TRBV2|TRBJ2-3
CASTSSRVRAPDTQYF